This T cell receptor (beta chain) was sequenced during a study of T-cell memory formation after mild COVID-19. This clonotype showed up many times. What it binds is not known. Points from the study as a whole: Contracting clones localized mainly to CM and EM when CD4+ and mainly to EMRA when CD8+. Balance between CD4 and CD8 was seen in clones contracting day 15 to 85, and a CD4+ lean was seen in later expanders.

The CDR3 loop spans 13 amino acids. Germline CDR1 is KGHSH and CDR2 is LQKENI. Trimming stripped 3 bases from V and 2 bases from J, with 8 bases between. After 5'RACE with constant-segment primers, TCR alpha and TCR beta cDNA libraries carrying sample barcodes and UMIs were obtained. TCRdb processed the 5' RACE reads anew with MiXCR; each CDR3 protein has one entry. The sample includes fewer than 50,000 distinct CDR3 sequences, roughly 6.6% of them seen just once. Sequenced input: PBMCs or a T cell subset sorted from them (not recorded which). V gene TRBV18 combines with J gene TRBJ2-7; D not resolved. This clonotype was obtained from an adult who had mild COVID-19 (a few samples of this study predate the infection). Cell type and time point are not known. The CDR3 loop is CASSPEITYEQYF. CDR3 sequence (DNA): TGTGCCAGCTCACCGGAGATCACCTACGAGCAGTACTTC.